This TCR beta chain came from a study of CD8 T cells in ankylosing spondylitis (dated by TCRdb to between 2016 and 2019). For context, the study as a whole: T cell receptor beta repertoires were profiled in healthy donors and ankylosing spondylitis patients so that disease-linked TCR variants could be found. The full study cohort was made up of about two dozen ankylosing spondylitis patients and roughly 100 healthy donors. Peripheral blood was sampled, and synovial fluid was additionally collected from ankylosing spondylitis patients.

What the study reported, not specific to this receptor: The disease-linked clones showed a CD8+ phenotype and occurred at relatively low frequencies in peripheral blood. Some of the motif variants had been reported before in the synovial fluid and blood of reactive arthritis patients, a finding that suggests common disease-initiation mechanisms. Significant enrichment of the disease-linked clones was reported in matched synovial fluid samples from ankylosing spondylitis patients. Blood from ankylosing spondylitis patients appeared to be characterized by a TCR beta motif composed of about eight highly homologous amino acid variants.

This clonotype was detected ten times or more. Its antigen has not been determined. No base qualities exist here, and no much larger clone lies one base off it. This sample was sequenced with an Illumina HiSeq 2500. Quantitative 5'-RACE with molecular barcodes was the method used to prepare the TCR beta libraries. The original pipeline was this. A new computational method, built on a probabilistic model of VDJ rearrangement, was used to identify disease-linked TCR variants. TCRdb ran its own pipeline on the public reads, namely fastp trimming at Q25 and MiXCR clone calling, and kept in-frame beta chains. Identical CDR3 protein sequences are pooled into one entry, listed with their most common genes and DNA. For this entry, the V and J calls and clone size follow TCRdb and not the study's own pipeline. The sample records more than 250,000 distinct CDR3 sequences, around 10% of which are singletons. Of the sample, 8% to 9.5% is held by the ten largest clones.

The germline V end is reduced by 3 bases and the J end by 4 bases; junction bases left unmatched: 12. The CDR3 covers 16 residues, taking in both the cysteine and the phenylalanine. Just CDR3 DNA is preserved here, 48 bases in frame from base 1. From a lookup of the germline V gene, CDR1 and CDR2 are SQVTM and ANQGSEA. This TCR was sampled from a female donor with ankylosing spondylitis or in good health (not recorded which). The sequence links TRBV29-1 to TRBJ2-1; 7 of the junction bases match TRBD2. Sequencing was carried out using blood, either unsorted or a sorted T cell fraction (not recorded which). The CDR3 region has the sequence CSVDFSGLEGYNEQFF. DNA sequence: TGCAGCGTTGATTTTAGCGGACTAGAAGGGTACAATGAGCAGTTCTTC.